This entry lists 31 T cell receptor beta chains sequenced from one sample in a study of Graves' ophthalmopathy and Graves' hyperthyroidism. As the template, RNA transcripts were used to amplify TCR beta CDR3 regions. Following a first-round RT-PCR that used HTBI primers, a second-round multiplex PCR was carried out. TCRdb recomputed calls from the multiplex PCR reads with MiXCR, one row per CDR3 protein. The sample includes tens of thousands of distinct CDR3 sequences, about 44% of them seen just once. The sample taken for sequencing was peripheral blood. These receptors originate from an adult woman with stable Graves' hyperthyroidism.

The chain is built from TRBV9 and TRBJ2-1; perhaps D is TRBD1 or TRBD2 (5 bases each). There are 15 residues in the CDR3. V gave up 3 bases and J gave up 2 bases, with 12 bases separating them. Per germline, CDR1 SGDLS and CDR2 YYNGEE. CDR3 amino acids: CASSETGPAYNEQFF. The CDR3, as DNA: TGTGCCAGCAGCGAAACGGGGCCGGCCTACAATGAGCAGTTCTTC.

This clonotype was counted many times. The chain combines TRBV18 with TRBJ1-5; D is unclear. Trimming took off 4 bases at V and 2 bases at J, with 9 bases between the two ends. Germline V gene lookup returns CDR1 KGHSH and CDR2 LQKENI. This CDR3 has 14 residues. The CDR3 DNA is TGTGCCAGCTCACTATCAGGAGGCAATCAGCCCCAGCATTTT. It specifies CASSLSGGNQPQHF.

Sample share makes this clonotype medium-sized. The genes are TRBV24-1 and TRBJ1-2; no clear D gene. V was clipped by 2 bases and J by 4 bases, with 16 bases between them. The V gene's germline CDR1 is KGHDR and CDR2 SFDVKD. This CDR3 has 16 amino acids. CDR3 amino acids: CATSDSSAKGGYGYTF. CDR3 nucleotide sequence: TGTGCCACCAGTGATTCCAGCGCAAAAGGAGGCTATGGCTACACCTTC.

This clonotype has only one observation. V usage is TRBV19 and J usage is TRBJ2-7, with D possibly being TRBD1 or TRBD2 (7 bases each). CDR3 length: 17 amino acids. Germline loops: CDR1 LNHDA, CDR2 SQIVND (reference sequence). Trimming pared 8 bases from V and 6 bases from J, leaving 29 bases between. The CDR3 DNA is TGTGCCAGTTCCCTTACCGGGACAGAAGGACTAGTCCTCGAGCAGTACTTC. Translation: CASSLTGTEGLVLEQYF.

This clonotype was seen more than once but under ten times. This sequence may be a read error, since a much larger clone differs from it by one base. The CDR3, as DNA: TGTGCCAGCAGCGGAGCCTGGGACATGGCCTACGAGCAGTACTTC. Its protein is CASSGAWDMAYEQYF. This chain uses TRBV3-1 with TRBJ2-7, with D tentatively TRBD1 (6 bases). CDR3 length: 15 residues. CDR1 and CDR2 (germline): LGHDT, YNNKEL (reference sequence). Trimming removed 5 bases at V and 2 bases at J, with 16 bases between.

In the case of this clonotype: Mismatch with germline at one junction end may stem from a read error. The genes are TRBV18 and TRBJ2-6, with 9 bases lining up with TRBD1. The CDR3 sequence is 14 residues long. Germline CDR1 KGHSH, CDR2 LQKENI. For the CDR3, the DNA is TGTGCCAGCTCAGATGCGACAGGGGGCAACGTCCTGACTTTC. Its translation: CASSDATGGNVLTF.

This clonotype was recorded many times. The gene calls are TRBV11-3 and TRBJ2-7, with 11 nucleotides matching TRBD1. V dropped 5 bases and J dropped 5; count of bases not matched to a gene: 11. Germline-derived CDR1 and CDR2 are SGHNT and YENEEA. The CDR3 loop spans 16 amino acids. Written as DNA, the CDR3 is TGTGCCAGCAGCCGGAAGGGGACAGGGGGTGTCGACGAGCAGTACTTC. Translation: CASSRKGTGGVDEQYF.

By share, this clonotype ranks as medium-sized (0.01 to 0.1%). The V call is TRBV2, the J call TRBJ2-3; TRBD2 aligns across 13 bases. CDR1 is SNHLY and CDR2 is FYNNEI in the germline V gene. V lost 5 bases, J lost 0 bases, and 8 bases stayed unmatched. The CDR3 sequence is 18 residues long. The CDR3, as DNA: TGTGCCAGCAGTCCCCGGACTAGCGGGAGTTGGAGCACAGATACGCAGTATTTT. Its protein product is CASSPRTSGSWSTDTQYF.

This clonotype was found many times. A read error may explain this, as a much larger clone is one base away. This chain links TRBV6-2 or TRBV6-3 with TRBJ2-5, with TRBD1 identical over 9 bases. Germline CDR1 reads MNHEY; CDR2 reads SVGEGT. The CDR3 has 16 amino acids. Germline trimming cut 2 bases from V and 5 bases from J; bases unmatched to any gene: 9. The CDR3: CASSYTDRTGVETQYF. The CDR3 DNA reads TGTGCCAGCAGTTACACAGATCGGACAGGGGTGGAGACCCAGTACTTC.

This clonotype was detected many times. A much larger clone sits a single nucleotide away, making a read error possible. V and J are TRBV7-8 and TRBJ1-1, with D unclear. This CDR3 spans 14 amino acids. Germline CDR1 and CDR2: SGHVS and FQNEAQ. Here the CDR3 reads CASSQYTANTETFF. CDR3 coding DNA: TGTGCCAGCAGCCAATACACAGCGAACACTGAAACTTTCTTT.

CDR3: CSATPRLAGDSYEQYF. CDR3 DNA sequence: TGCAGTGCCACCCCGAGGCTAGCGGGAGATTCCTACGAGCAGTACTTC. The V gene is TRBV20-1, the J gene TRBJ2-7, with TRBD2 identical over 10 bases. Germline assignment: CDR1 DFQATT and CDR2 SNEGSKA (reference sequence). This CDR3 is built from 16 residues. J gave up 1 base and V 6 bases, and 12 bases lay outside the gene matches.

This clonotype appeared a few times. A read error may explain this, as a much larger clone is one base away. The chain carries TRBV27 and TRBJ2-7, with D perhaps TRBD2 (5 bases). V was pared by 3 bases and J by 2 bases, with 11 bases between. Looked up from germline, CDR1 is MNHEY and CDR2 is SMNVEV (reference sequence). The CDR3 consists of 14 residues. In nucleotides, the CDR3 is TGTGCCAGCAGTTTGCTCGGGGTCGCCTACGAGCAGTACTTC. Amino acid sequence: CASSLLGVAYEQYF.

This clonotype appeared a single time. The CDR3 ends on some other residue instead of the conserved phenylalanine or tryptophan, so this is likely a read error. The genes are TRBV29-1 and TRBJ1-1, with 7 nucleotides matching TRBD1. Trimming removed 7 bases from V and 2 bases from J; junction bases left unmatched: 7. Germline-derived CDR1 and CDR2 are SQVTM and ANQGSEA. The CDR3 totals 13 residues. CDR3 sequence: CSARGQSNTEAFL. The CDR3 DNA is TGCAGCGCCCGGGGACAGTCAAACACTGAAGCTTTCCTT.

This clonotype was observed many times. The chain carries TRBV28 and TRBJ1-6; D remains ambiguous. V was clipped by 4 bases and J by 9 bases, with 7 bases between them. The CDR3 spans 12 residues. Germline CDR1 MDHEN, CDR2 SYDVKM. DNA for the CDR3: TGTGCCAGCAGTTCCGGAGGTTCACCCCTCCACTTT. Amino acid sequence: CASSSGGSPLHF.

This sequence joins TRBV6-4 and TRBJ2-5; 7 bases are shared with TRBD2. The J segment lost 5 bases and the V segment lost 3 bases, leaving 6 bases of the junction unmatched. Germline V gives CDR1 MRHNA, CDR2 SNTAGT. CDR3 length: 14 residues. The DNA of the CDR3 is TGTGCCAGCAGTGAAGGTAGCGGGTTGGAGACCCAGTACTTC. Encoded protein: CASSEGSGLETQYF.

At least ten counts were recorded for this clonotype. The J gene is TRBJ2-5, the V gene TRBV20-1, with 9 bases that match TRBD2. Germline CDR1 and CDR2: DFQATT and SNEGSKA (reference sequence). This CDR3 comprises 13 residues. J lost 4 bases, V lost 5 bases, and 5 bases had no gene match. The CDR3 sequence: CSALAGPRETQYF. The CDR3 DNA follows: TGCAGTGCTCTAGCGGGGCCGCGAGAGACCCAGTACTTC.

This clonotype is labeled as medium-sized (0.01 to 0.1%). The CDR3 region has the DNA TGTGCCAGCACCCTAGCGGGAGCGGGTACAGATACGCAGTATTTT. Protein sequence: CASTLAGAGTDTQYF. The chain combines TRBV9 with TRBJ2-3, with 10 bases matching TRBD2. Germline CDR1 SGDLS, CDR2 YYNGEE. The ends lost 6 bases at V and 3 bases at J; junction bases unmatched: 7. CDR3 length: 15 amino acids.

As regards this clonotype: Here the CDR3 omits its conserved ending phenylalanine or tryptophan, so a read error is the likely source. The chain has TRBV9 and TRBJ1-2; TRBD1 agrees at 7 bases. Germline V gene data show CDR1 as SGDLS and CDR2 as YYNGEE. V trimming: 0 bases; J trimming: 4 bases; junction bases outside the gene matches: 6. The CDR3 runs 15 residues. CDR3 sequence: CASSVEGARGYGYTS. The CDR3 DNA sequence: TGTGCCAGCAGCGTAGAGGGGGCGCGAGGCTATGGCTACACCTCC.

The V gene is TRBV15, the J gene TRBJ2-7; D is uncertain. The CDR3 consists of 16 residues. The germline gives CDR1 LNHNV, CDR2 YYDKDF (reference sequence). Trimming shortened V by 0 bases and J by 2 bases, and 14 bases separated the two germline ends. The CDR3 protein is CATSRDRVGQTYEQYF. As DNA, the CDR3 is TGTGCCACCAGCAGAGATAGAGTCGGGCAGACCTACGAGCAGTACTTC. Full variable domain (rest looked up from reference TRBV15 and TRBJ2-7): DAMVIQNPRYQVTQFGKPVTLSCSQTLNHNVMYWYQQKSSQAPKLLFHYYDKDFNNEADTPDNFQSRRPNTSFCFLDIRSPGLGDTAMYLCATSRDRVGQTYEQYFGPGTRLTVT.

CDR3 in amino acids: CASSQSMNSPLHF. The CDR3 coding sequence is TGTGCCAGCAGCCAATCCATGAATTCACCCCTCCACTTT. This chain uses TRBV16 with TRBJ1-6, with D hard to call. The ends were cut back, 0 bases at V and 7 bases at J, with 4 bases in the middle. This CDR3 region has 13 residues. CDR1 and CDR2 from the germline V gene are KGHSY and FQNENV.

The V call is TRBV7-9, the J call TRBJ1-2; 7 nucleotides agree with TRBD1. The CDR3 contains 15 residues. Trimming took 1 base from V and 7 from J; bases not matched to a gene: 9. CDR1 SEHNR and CDR2 FQNEAQ come from the germline V gene (reference sequence). CDR3 sequence reads: CASSLGFDRASGYTF. The CDR3 nucleotides read TGTGCCAGCAGCTTAGGCTTCGACAGGGCTAGTGGCTACACCTTC.

V usage is TRBV5-1 and J usage is TRBJ2-1; no definite D call. V was cut by 1 base and J by 1 base, with 12 bases left in between. This CDR3 contains 16 residues. Germline V lookup: CDR1 SGHRS, CDR2 YFSETQ. The CDR3 sequence is CASSLSAVGSYNEQFF. The CDR3 DNA is TGCGCCAGCAGCTTGAGTGCGGTAGGGTCCTACAATGAGCAGTTCTTC.

The rearrangement uses TRBV7-9 and TRBJ2-1; 10 bases are shared with TRBD2. CDR1 is SEHNR and CDR2 is FQNEAQ in the germline V gene (reference sequence). The V and J ends lost 7 bases and 15 bases, in that order; junction bases with no gene match: 21. This CDR3 spans 16 amino acids. CDR3: CASTPVENLAGDWRFF. The CDR3 bases are TGTGCCAGCACCCCAGTAGAAAACCTAGCGGGAGATTGGCGGTTCTTC. Drawing the rest from reference TRBV7-9 and TRBJ2-1, the complete variable domain is DTGVSQNPRHKITKRGQNVTFRCDPISEHNRLYWYRQTLGQGPEFLTYFQNEAQLEKSRLLSDRFSAERPKGSFSTLEIQRTEQGDSAMYLCASTPVENLAGDWRFFGPGTRLTVL.

This clonotype is deemed large. The chain carries TRBV19 and TRBJ2-2; 8 bases are a match to TRBD2. This CDR3 has 12 amino acids. V was pared by 10 bases and J by 9 bases, with 7 bases of the junction left unmatched. Per the germline V gene, CDR1 is LNHDA and CDR2 is SQIVND (reference sequence). The CDR3 DNA is TGTGCCACGGGGGGGGGTCTGTGGGAGCTGTTTTTT. Translated, it gives CATGGGLWELFF.

This clonotype was counted at least ten times. The chain uses TRBV6-5 and TRBJ2-7, with 11 positions matching TRBD1. V trimming: 10 bases; J trimming: 3 bases; junction bases outside the gene matches: 8. Germline lookup yields CDR1 MNHEY and CDR2 SVGAGI. The CDR3 has 14 amino acids. CDR3 nucleotides: TGTGCCACCAATTCCGGGACAGGGGGCTACGAGCAGTACTTC. Amino acid sequence: CATNSGTGGYEQYF.

This clonotype ranks as medium-sized (0.01 to 0.1%). The chain carries TRBV7-2 and TRBJ2-3; D unclear. Germline loops: CDR1 SGHTA, CDR2 FQGNSA. This CDR3 region has 12 residues. V dropped 3 bases and J dropped 4 bases, with 5 bases sitting between them. The CDR3 here is CASSFGPDTQYF. CDR3 sequence (DNA): TGTGCCAGCAGCTTTGGGCCAGATACGCAGTATTTT. The full variable domain, with the rest looked up from reference TRBV7-2 and TRBJ2-3, is GAGVSQSPSNKVTEKGKDVELRCDPISGHTALYWYRQSLGQGLEFLIYFQGNSAPDKSGLPSDRFSAERTGGSVSTLTIQRTQQEDSAVYLCASSFGPDTQYFGPGTRLTVL.

The gene calls are TRBV7-2 and TRBJ2-3; 8 bases match TRBD2. This CDR3 is 15 amino acids long. Germline CDR1 is SGHTA and CDR2 is FQGNSA. Trimming at V came to 1 base and at J to 11 bases, leaving 11 bases not matched to a gene. The chain's CDR3 is CASSLGLASYNEQYF. The DNA for the CDR3 is TGTGCCAGCAGCTTAGGACTAGCGTCCTACAATGAGCAGTATTTT.

Many counts were recorded for this clonotype. This chain links TRBV12-3 or TRBV12-4 with TRBJ1-4; D is possibly TRBD1 (5 bases). Trimming pared 6 bases from V and 1 base from J, leaving 12 bases between. The CDR3 sequence is 15 residues long. DNA for the CDR3: TGTGCCAGCAGACCTCAGGGCGGAACTAATGAAAAACTGTTTTTT. Its protein product is CASRPQGGTNEKLFF.

This clonotype was detected ten times or more. This sequence joins TRBV11-2 and TRBJ2-1; a weak D match, TRBD2 (6 bases). In germline, CDR1 is SGHAT, CDR2 FQNNGV. V was pared by 5 bases and J by 0 bases, with 11 bases between. The CDR3 contains 15 residues. For the CDR3, the DNA is TGTGCCAGCAGCAGGGACTTTAGCTCCTACAATGAGCAGTTCTTC. It specifies CASSRDFSSYNEQFF.

V usage is TRBV9 and J usage is TRBJ1-5, with a tentative D call TRBD1 (5 bases). Germline assignment: CDR1 SGDLS and CDR2 YYNGEE. V shed 4 bases and J shed 2 bases, with 10 bases lying between them. CDR3 length equals 14 residues. CDR3 bases: TGTGCCAGCAGCAGGGGAGTGGGCAATCAGCCCCAGCATTTT. This gives the protein CASSRGVGNQPQHF.

Many counts were recorded for this clonotype. The V call is TRBV18, the J call TRBJ2-7; TRBD2 agrees at 9 bases. V was clipped by 2 bases and J by 4 bases; unmatched bases: 6. This CDR3 has 15 residues. In germline, CDR1 is KGHSH, CDR2 LQKENI. The chain's CDR3 is CASSPSASGNYEQYF. The CDR3, as DNA: TGTGCCAGCTCACCATCGGCTAGCGGGAATTACGAGCAGTACTTC.